This T cell receptor (beta chain) was obtained from a study of cytomegalovirus exposure and HLA in healthy donors. The V and J ends lost 5 bases and 2 bases, in that order; junction bases with no gene match: 7. Germline CDR1 is SGHTA and CDR2 is FQGTGA. CDR3 length: 15 residues. The PCR had 60 Vbeta and 13 Jbeta primers. Using immunoSEQ multiplex PCR, the repertoire was profiled, and TCRdb retains in-frame clones only, with some absent. This sample has about 180,000 clones, with around 80% found just once. This receptor was identified in a woman aged 25 to 39 in good health and CMV-seronegative. V usage is TRBV7-3 and J usage is TRBJ2-3; 7 nucleotides agree with TRBD1. Sequenced material: PBMCs. The CDR3 coding sequence is TGTGCCAGCAGCCTCCGGGACAGCAACACAGATACGCAGTATTTT. This sequence encodes CASSLRDSNTDTQYF.